These T cell receptor beta chains were read from a single sample in a study of Ad26.COV2.S vaccination and SARS-CoV-2 variants. Clones were sequenced by immunoSEQ multiplex PCR, and TCRdb holds only the in-frame ones, with some missing. This sample yields about 350,000 clones, of which about 87% are seen a single time; 5.5% to 7% belongs to the top ten. Sequencing used peripheral blood, obtained in a trial of Ad26.COV2.S vaccine versus placebo. These receptors were taken from a person between 18 and 65 years old who received the Ad26.COV2.S COVID-19 vaccine or a placebo. Both conserved end residues are part of each CDR3. Fields, in order: V gene, J gene, D gene, CDR3 protein. The D gene is left open where the match is weak.

V: TRBV5-1; J: TRBJ2-3; D: -; CDR3: CASSLSGDITDTQYF
V: TRBV4-3; J: TRBJ1-3; D: -; CDR3: CASSHGVGNTIYF
V: TRBV9; J: TRBJ1-4; D: TRBD1; CDR3: CASSVAYGTGVNEKLFF
V: TRBV7-2; J: TRBJ2-3; D: TRBD2; CDR3: CASSLIGTSGGRGTDTQYF
V: TRBV7-3; J: TRBJ2-5; D: TRBD2; CDR3: CASSLIGTSEIYF
V: TRBV15; J: TRBJ1-1; D: -; CDR3: CATSRGSQVLLNTEAFF
V: TRBV5-4; J: TRBJ2-5; D: -; CDR3: CASSPRVRGLRETQYF
V: TRBV6-2/TRBV6-3; J: TRBJ2-2; D: -; CDR3: CASSYETAFTGELFF
V: TRBV19; J: TRBJ2-1; D: -; CDR3: CASSIGTLGRLRYNEQFF
V: TRBV28; J: TRBJ1-2; D: -; CDR3: CAIFRSGYTF
V: TRBV5-1; J: TRBJ2-2; D: TRBD2; CDR3: CASSLRTSGTGELFF
V: TRBV1; J: TRBJ2-1; D: -; CDR3: CTSSQVSGRINEQFF
V: TRBV6-1; J: TRBJ1-1; D: -; CDR3: CASSEVLTGGEAFF
V: TRBV2; J: TRBJ2-7; D: -; CDR3: CASRPGPNAEQYF
V: TRBV6-5; J: TRBJ2-7; D: TRBD1; CDR3: CASTIDRGSAYEQYF
V: TRBV15; J: TRBJ1-6; D: -; CDR3: CATSREAFRNSPLHF
V: TRBV14; J: TRBJ2-7; D: -; CDR3: CASSQVSSATYEQYF
V: TRBV7-8; J: TRBJ1-1; D: -; CDR3: CASSLSRGRGAFF
V: TRBV5-1; J: TRBJ2-7; D: TRBD2; CDR3: CASSLWASGTYEQYF
V: TRBV19; J: TRBJ1-5; D: -; CDR3: CASSRVRGAQHF
V: TRBV5-3; J: TRBJ2-7; D: -; CDR3: CARTGSISLLNYEQYF
V: TRBV5-4; J: TRBJ2-3; D: -; CDR3: CASSLSWGNTDTQYF
V: TRBV2; J: TRBJ1-6; D: -; CDR3: CASRTDRSSYNSPLHF
V: TRBV7-3; J: TRBJ2-7; D: TRBD2; CDR3: CASSPGLAGHEQYF